These 12 T cell receptor beta chains were sequenced from one sample in a study of cytomegalovirus exposure and HLA in healthy donors (dated by TCRdb to the late 2010s). The receptor library was made with the immunoSEQ multiplex PCR assay. The table comes from immuneACCESS by way of TCRdb, which keeps in-frame sequences with V and J called. Part of the clones is missing from these tables; in studies checked, under half for an unresolved V gene and the rest for unknown reasons. This sample holds approximately 71,000 clones; roughly nine tenths were observed only once. Of the sample, about 3.2% falls within the top ten clones. The sample comprised PBMCs. These receptor sequences come from a man between 18 and 29 years old in good health and CMV-seronegative.

J is TRBJ2-7 and V is TRBV7-2, with 8 bases that match TRBD1. J lost 2 bases, V lost 3 bases, and 3 bases had no gene match. There are 14 residues in the CDR3. Germline assignment: CDR1 SGHTA and CDR2 FQGNSA. CDR3 nucleotides: TGTGCCAGCAGCTTGACAGGGGCTGCCTACGAGCAGTACTTC. Translation: CASSLTGAAYEQYF.

The chain uses TRBV10-3 and TRBJ2-5, with 9 bases fitting TRBD2. CDR3 length equals 14 residues. Germline V gives CDR1 ENHRY, CDR2 SYGVKD. With 0 bases clipped from V and 4 bases from J, the junction kept 0 bases outside the gene matches. DNA for the CDR3: TGTGCCATCAGTGAGTCACTAGCGGGAGAGACCCAGTACTTC. It specifies CAISESLAGETQYF.

The genes are TRBV11-2 and TRBJ2-3; D possibly corresponds to TRBD1 (6 bases). From germline, CDR1 is SGHAT and CDR2 FQNNGV. The ends were cut back, 4 bases at V and 0 bases at J, with 14 bases in the middle. The CDR3 totals 16 residues. Here the CDR3 reads CASSSTTGRSTDTQYF. CDR3 bases: TGTGCCAGCAGCTCCACGACAGGCCGGAGCACAGATACGCAGTATTTT. The complete variable domain, with remaining parts taken from reference TRBV11-2 and TRBJ2-3, reads EAGVAQSPRYKIIEKRQSVAFWCNPISGHATLYWYQQILGQGPKLLIQFQNNGVVDDSQLPKDRFSAERLKGVDSTLKIQPAKLEDSAVYLCASSSTTGRSTDTQYFGPGTRLTVL.

This chain connects TRBV15 to TRBJ1-1; TRBD1 might be the D (5 bases). Looked up from germline, CDR1 is LNHNV and CDR2 is YYDKDF (reference sequence). Trimming cost V 0 bases and J 3 bases, with 23 bases left between them. The CDR3 contains 19 residues. The CDR3 spells CATSRDDRGFIDSYTEAFF. CDR3 nucleotide sequence: TGTGCCACCAGCAGAGACGATCGAGGCTTCATCGACAGTTACACTGAAGCTTTCTTT.

The chain links TRBV7-6 to TRBJ2-1; 7 bases match TRBD2. Germline trimming cut 3 bases from V and 9 bases from J; bases unmatched to any gene: 11. This CDR3 contains 15 residues. The germline gives CDR1 SGHVS, CDR2 FNYEAQ. Here the CDR3 reads CASSLSRGREVEQFF. CDR3 coding DNA: TGTGCCAGCAGCTTGTCCCGGGGACGGGAGGTTGAGCAGTTCTTC.

The V call is TRBV28, the J call TRBJ2-7; D uncertain. Germline V CDR1 and CDR2: MDHEN, SYDVKM. This CDR3 has 15 residues. V lost 6 bases to trimming and J lost 0 bases, with 15 bases between them. CDR3 in DNA: TGTGCCAGCAGCTTGACCAGCGTATCCTCCTACGAGCAGTACTTC. Amino acids: CASSLTSVSSYEQYF.

Note on this clone: At one boundary the junction diverges from the germline segment, which might be a read error. The rearrangement uses TRBV7-7 and TRBJ2-7; a weak D match, TRBD1 (6 bases). Germline-derived CDR1 and CDR2 are SSHAT and FNYEAQ (reference sequence). The CDR3 totals 13 residues. The CDR3: CASSLAQGGEQYF. The CDR3 DNA is TGTGCTAGCAGCTTAGCGCAAGGGGGCGAGCAGTACTTC.

The chain has TRBV7-2 and TRBJ2-7; D not resolved. Trimming stripped 3 bases from V and 4 bases from J, with 13 bases between. This CDR3 is 14 amino acids long. Germline assignment: CDR1 SGHTA and CDR2 FQGNSA. This CDR3 reads CASSLFPRVYEQYF. The CDR3 region has the DNA TGTGCCAGCAGCTTGTTTCCTCGGGTGTACGAGCAGTACTTC.

V gene TRBV28 combines with J gene TRBJ2-7; D ambiguous. This CDR3 contains 11 residues. Germline values: CDR1 MDHEN, CDR2 SYDVKM. Trimming removed 5 bases from V and 8 bases from J, with 10 bases in between. CDR3 loop: CASSPSVKQYF. In nucleotides, the CDR3 is TGTGCCAGCAGTCCCTCAGTAAAGCAGTACTTC.

The sample holds a few counts of this clone. V is TRBV7-2 and J is TRBJ1-5; TRBD1 aligns across 7 bases. CDR1 and CDR2 from the germline V gene are SGHTA and FQGNSA. V lost 4 bases to trimming and J lost 5 bases; unmatched junction nucleotides: 2. The CDR3 is 13 residues long. The CDR3 protein is CASSSRGDQPQHF. CDR3 sequence (DNA): TGTGCCAGCAGCTCCAGGGGGGATCAGCCCCAGCATTTT.

The CDR3 region has the DNA TGCGCCAGCAGCCACAAACAGGGGGCTGACACTGAAGCTTTCTTT. Translated: CASSHKQGADTEAFF. The J gene is TRBJ1-1, the V gene TRBV4-3; 9 bases match TRBD1. The trim removed 3 bases at V and 3 bases at J, leaving 5 bases unmatched. Germline-derived CDR1 and CDR2 are LGHNA and YSLEER. This CDR3 region has 15 residues.

As DNA, the CDR3 is TGTGCCAGCAGCCAAGGACTAGAAGGGGACGAGCAGTACTTC. Protein sequence: CASSQGLEGDEQYF. The chain combines TRBV4-2 with TRBJ2-7; D is possibly TRBD2 (6 bases). The germline CDR1 and CDR2 sequences are LGHNA and YNFKEQ. V was clipped by 1 base and J by 5 bases, with 12 bases between them. The CDR3 sequence is 14 residues long.